Sequencing of this T cell receptor (beta chain) was carried out in a study of CD8 T cells in ankylosing spondylitis. TCRdb independently ran MiXCR on the 5' RACE reads; one entry per CDR3 protein. The sample consists of more than 250,000 distinct CDR3 sequences, around a tenth of them appearing once. Study outcomes and limitations: The clones that were linked to disease were reported to be significantly enriched in matched synovial fluid samples from ankylosing spondylitis patients.

Germline V lookup: CDR1 MGHDK, CDR2 SYGVNS. Unmatched junction bases numbered 11, after V lost 1 base and J lost 5 bases. The CDR3 covers 17 residues. This clonotype has at least ten counts. As yet, its antigen is unknown. The clonotype originates from a female donor with ankylosing spondylitis or in good health (not recorded which). The chain combines TRBV25-1 with TRBJ2-4; 7 nucleotides match TRBD2. The sample was blood, either unsorted or a sorted T cell fraction (not recorded which). This CDR3 reads CASSESGRGGGQNIQYF. In nucleotides, the CDR3 is TGTGCCAGCAGTGAATCGGGTCGCGGGGGAGGCCAAAACATTCAGTACTTC.